The subject of this entry is one T cell receptor (beta chain). The sample originates from a study of blood T cell repertoires in COVID-19. TCRdb's copy holds only in-frame clones and misses some; the assay was immunoSEQ multiplex PCR. The sample has over 100,000 clones; more than 75% are singletons. The CDR3 has 15 amino acids. Looked up from germline, CDR1 is SGHAT and CDR2 is FQNNGV. V shed 3 bases and J shed 6 bases, with 12 bases lying between them. The chain recombines TRBV11-2 with TRBJ1-6; a possible D gene is TRBD1 (6 bases). The sample consisted of peripheral blood. This TCR came from a man aged 35-49 years with acute or convalescent COVID-19. CDR3 sequence (DNA): TGTGCCAGCAGCTTGCTACGACAGGTTAATTCACCCCTCCACTTT. Protein sequence: CASSLLRQVNSPLHF.